These 2 T cell receptor beta chains were sequenced from one sample in a study of human T cells and chemical hapten exposure. Time point described: patch test 3, about 24 weeks after DPC sensitization. Treatment of the sample: therapeutic diphenylcyclopropenone sensitization with weekly scalp DPC. TCRdb re-analysed the RACE reads in MiXCR, keeping a single row per CDR3 protein. The sample lists roughly 71,000 distinct CDR3 sequences, roughly 11% seen once, with more than 1.3% in the top ten. The source was whole blood, collected in connection with sensitization to the hapten diphenylcyclopropenone (DPC). Source of these receptors: a woman aged 50 to 65 with alopecia areata. Some clones in this sample may be carry-over from other donors' samples.

Ten or more counts support this clonotype. This rearrangement joins TRBV18 to TRBJ2-7; TRBD1 matches at 10 bases. J gave up 4 bases and V 2 bases, and 2 bases lay outside the gene matches. Germline loops: CDR1 KGHSH, CDR2 LQKENI. The CDR3 covers 14 residues. The CDR3 nucleotides are TGTGCCAGCTCACCAGGACAGGGGGTTTACGAGCAGTACTTC. Translated, it gives CASSPGQGVYEQYF.

The chain employs TRBV28 and TRBJ2-2, with 7 bases matching TRBD1. The ends lost 2 bases at V and 6 bases at J; junction bases unmatched: 3. This CDR3 has 14 amino acids. The germline gives CDR1 MDHEN, CDR2 SYDVKM. The CDR3: CASSLIQGAGELFF. Written as DNA, the CDR3 is TGTGCCAGCAGTTTAATCCAGGGGGCCGGGGAGCTGTTTTTT.